Presented here are 22 T cell receptor beta chains from one specimen sequenced in a study of OX40 agonist ivuxolimab in advanced cancers. Sequencing used immunoSEQ multiplex PCR; TCRdb keeps in-frame clones, though not all of them. This sample has 98,000 or so clones, with around nine tenths found just once. The sequences come from CD4+ or CD8+ T cells sorted from blood, collected in a trial of the OX40 agonist ivuxolimab. These receptors were obtained from an adult with an advanced solid tumor such as melanoma, head and neck, liver or kidney cancer.

The chain combines TRBV5-6 with TRBJ1-2; the D gene is possibly TRBD1 (5 bases). This CDR3 spans 14 amino acids. The germline V gene has CDR1 SGHDT and CDR2 YYEEEE. The ends were cut back, 4 bases at V and 5 bases at J, with 15 bases in the middle. This CDR3 reads CASSPLSGTYGYTF. CDR3 coding DNA: TGTGCCAGCAGCCCTCTGTCGGGGACTTATGGCTACACCTTC.

The chain employs TRBV10-2 and TRBJ1-6, with D possibly matching TRBD1 (6 bases). This CDR3 spans 15 amino acids. V was pared by 4 bases and J by 2 bases, with 9 bases between. Per the germline V gene, CDR1 is WSHSY and CDR2 is SAAADI. The CDR3 DNA follows: TGCGCCAGCAGTGCCAGGACAGCCTATAATTCACCCCTCCACTTT. This gives the protein CASSARTAYNSPLHF.

The gene calls are TRBV28 and TRBJ2-5, with no clear D. The V end was cut by 3 bases, the J end by 3 bases, with 5 bases between. There are 12 residues in the CDR3. Germline CDR1 MDHEN, CDR2 SYDVKM. Here the CDR3 DNA reads TGTGCCAGCAGTTTGATGGAAGAGACCCAGTACTTC. Amino acid sequence: CASSLMEETQYF.

The rearrangement joins TRBV7-2 to TRBJ2-2; no clear D gene. CDR1 is SGHTA and CDR2 is FQGNSA in the germline V gene. CDR3 length: 12 amino acids. Between the trimmed V and J ends, which lost 3 bases and 3 bases, there was a span of 2 bases. The CDR3 DNA follows: TGTGCCAGCAGCTTTGACACCGGGGAGCTGTTTTTT. Protein: CASSFDTGELFF.

The sample holds one count of this clone. The V and J genes are TRBV6-5 and TRBJ2-3, with D maybe TRBD2 (5 bases). The germline V gene encodes CDR1 MNHEY and CDR2 SVGAGI. CDR3 length equals 13 residues. V gave up 9 bases and J gave up 6 bases, with 16 bases separating them. In DNA form, the CDR3 reads TGTGCCAGTACTAGAATTGCTACGGATACGCAGTATTTT. It encodes CASTRIATDTQYF.

V is TRBV19 and J is TRBJ2-7; 7 bases match TRBD1. V dropped 10 bases and J dropped 3; count of bases not matched to a gene: 6. Germline loops: CDR1 LNHDA, CDR2 SQIVND (reference sequence). The CDR3 runs 12 residues. CDR3 sequence reads: CATRGRNYEQYF. As DNA, the CDR3 is TGTGCCACTAGGGGGCGGAACTACGAGCAGTACTTC.

On this clone itself: The sample carries other DNA sequences with the same CDR3. The J gene is TRBJ2-5, the V gene TRBV6-5, with D perhaps assigned TRBD1 or TRBD2 (6 bases each). The V and J ends lost 2 bases and 2 bases respectively, with 9 bases between them. From germline, CDR1 is MNHEY and CDR2 SVGAGI. CDR3 length: 14 residues. The CDR3 spells CASSYGGGQETQYF. As DNA, the CDR3 is TGTGCCAGCAGTTACGGAGGGGGTCAAGAGACCCAGTACTTC.

This clone showed up just once. The CDR3 loop is CASSLGGLRGYTF. As DNA, the CDR3 is TGTGCCAGCAGCTTAGGGGGACTGAGAGGCTACACCTTC. The V call is TRBV7-2, the J call TRBJ1-2, with D perhaps TRBD1 (5 bases). The V end lost 1 base, the J end lost 8 bases, and 11 bases lay between the germline ends. The CDR3 runs to 13 residues. Germline V lookup: CDR1 SGHTA, CDR2 FQGNSA. The variable domain in full, completed from reference TRBV7-2 and TRBJ1-2, reads GAGVSQSPSNKVTEKGKDVELRCDPISGHTALYWYRQSLGQGLEFLIYFQGNSAPDKSGLPSDRFSAERTGGSVSTLTIQRTQQEDSAVYLCASSLGGLRGYTFGSGTRLTVV.

The chain links TRBV7-2 to TRBJ1-1; a weak D match, TRBD1 (5 bases). The ends were cut back, 3 bases at V and 1 base at J, with 12 bases in the middle. From germline, CDR1 is SGHTA and CDR2 FQGNSA. The CDR3 runs to 15 residues. This CDR3 is CASSFQGTTNTEAFF. In DNA form, the CDR3 reads TGTGCCAGCAGCTTTCAAGGGACGACGAACACTGAAGCTTTCTTT.

This chain connects TRBV13 to TRBJ2-5, with D perhaps assigned TRBD1 or TRBD2 (5 bases each). V dropped 0 bases and J dropped 5 bases, with 22 bases sitting between them. CDR1 and CDR2 (germline): PRHDT, FYEKMQ (reference sequence). The CDR3 runs 18 residues. In DNA, the CDR3 is TGTGCCAGCAGCTTAGGGCGAGGGGATATTCTACGGCGGGAGACCCAGTACTTC. The encoded protein is CASSLGRGDILRRETQYF.

The gene calls are TRBV6-1 and TRBJ2-7; no firm D call. The CDR3 extends over 12 amino acids. CDR1 is MNHNS, CDR2 SASEGT, per germline. Trimming pared 7 bases from V and 6 bases from J, leaving 13 bases between. The CDR3 nucleotides read TGTGCCAGCAAAAGAGCTAGAGTCGAGCAGTACTTC. It translates to CASKRARVEQYF.

The CDR3 bases are TGCGCCAGCAGCACCCGGACTAGCCTCGGGGACCAGTACTTC. It encodes CASSTRTSLGDQYF. The chain is built from TRBV5-1 and TRBJ2-5, with 8 bases matching TRBD2. With 4 bases clipped from V and 10 bases from J, the junction kept 12 bases outside the gene matches. Germline V CDR1 and CDR2: SGHRS, YFSETQ. CDR3 length: 14 amino acids.

The rearrangement links TRBV7-3 to TRBJ2-1, with TRBD2 identical over 9 bases. This CDR3 is 15 amino acids long. Germline V lookup: CDR1 SGHTA, CDR2 FQGTGA. J gave up 7 bases and V 5 bases, and 9 bases lay outside the gene matches. The CDR3 loop is CASSLTSGRWNEQFF. The CDR3 coding sequence is TGTGCCAGCAGCCTTACTAGCGGGCGATGGAATGAGCAGTTCTTC.

The chain uses TRBV5-4 and TRBJ2-7; no definite D call. This CDR3 spans 13 amino acids. V lost 4 bases and J 5 bases, leaving 13 bases between the germline ends. CDR1 SGHNT and CDR2 YYREEE come from the germline V gene (reference sequence). CDR3 loop: CASSTATADEQYF. The CDR3, as DNA: TGTGCCAGCAGCACCGCTACAGCTGACGAGCAGTACTTC.

The chain is built from TRBV19 and TRBJ1-2; the match to TRBD1 covers 7 bases. This CDR3 spans 13 amino acids. The germline V gene has CDR1 LNHDA and CDR2 SQIVND (reference sequence). V shed 7 bases and J 5 bases; nucleotides not matched to a gene: 7. CDR3: CASNPGTEYGYTF. CDR3 DNA: TGTGCCAGTAACCCCGGGACAGAGTATGGCTACACCTTC.

The genes are TRBV28 and TRBJ1-2, with 7 positions matching TRBD1. Germline V lookup: CDR1 MDHEN, CDR2 SYDVKM. V trimming: 6 bases; J trimming: 4 bases; junction bases outside the gene matches: 14. The CDR3 covers 16 residues. The CDR3 is CASSSGQLTSLYGYTF. In DNA, the CDR3 is TGTGCCAGCAGCTCGGGACAGTTGACCAGCCTCTATGGCTACACCTTC.

V usage is TRBV6-1 and J usage is TRBJ1-1; no definite D call. The CDR3 is 13 amino acids. Trimming shortened V by 10 bases and J by 3 bases, and 15 bases separated the two germline ends. From germline, CDR1 is MNHNS and CDR2 SASEGT. CDR3 DNA sequence: TGTGCCACCCGGCCCCCTCCCTACACTGAAGCTTTCTTT. Encoded protein: CATRPPPYTEAFF.

The V and J genes are TRBV21-1 and TRBJ2-7; the table names TRBD2, a call not compared with the DNA. TRBV21-1 has pseudogene status. CDR3 length: 14 residues. CDR3 nucleotide sequence: TGTGCCAGCAGCAGCGGGGGGGGATTCTACGAGCAGTACGTC. It yields the protein CASSSGGGFYEQYV.

The chain carries TRBV4-3 and TRBJ2-2; maybe TRBD1 (5 bases). The CDR3 is made up of 18 amino acids. CDR1 LGHNA and CDR2 YSLEER come from the germline V gene. Between the trimmed V and J ends, which lost 4 bases and 4 bases, there was a span of 22 bases. The CDR3 loop is CASSPYQAGSRLTGELFF. CDR3 nucleotides: TGCGCCAGCAGCCCATATCAGGCAGGGTCTCGGCTCACCGGGGAGCTGTTTTTT.

The CDR3 nucleotides read TGTGCCAGCAGCGCCGTGAGAGATACGCAGTATTTT. Translating gives CASSAVRDTQYF. The V and J genes are TRBV7-2 and TRBJ2-3; D is undetermined. Germline V gene data show CDR1 as SGHTA and CDR2 as FQGNSA. The V end was cut by 5 bases, the J end by 5 bases, with 8 bases between. The CDR3 runs 12 residues.

This clone was detected only a few times. This sequence joins TRBV7-8 and TRBJ2-7; tentatively, D is TRBD2 (6 bases). CDR3 length: 18 amino acids. Germline CDR1 reads SGHVS; CDR2 reads FQNEAQ. V was trimmed by 4 bases and J by 3 bases, leaving 25 bases between them. The CDR3 loop is CASSSAEGSGAQSYEQYF. As DNA, the CDR3 is TGTGCCAGCAGCTCTGCTGAGGGGTCGGGAGCCCAGAGCTACGAGCAGTACTTC.

V and J are TRBV5-1 and TRBJ2-1, with TRBD1 as a possible D gene (9 bases). The germline V gene encodes CDR1 SGHRS and CDR2 YFSETQ. Trimming pared 4 bases from V and 3 bases from J, leaving 17 bases between. The CDR3 sequence is 16 residues long. CDR3 coding DNA: TGCGCCAGCAGCCCGGGGGGGACAGGGCTCTACAATGAGCAGTTCTTC. Encoded protein: CASSPGGTGLYNEQFF.